The entry below gives a single T cell receptor (beta chain) sequence along with its context. This specimen belongs to a study of OX40 agonist ivuxolimab in advanced cancers. Only in-frame clones appear in the TCRdb table, and some are missing; sequencing was by immunoSEQ multiplex PCR. The sample has 55,000 to 75,000 clones, roughly 80% seen once. Looked up from germline, CDR1 is MNHNS and CDR2 is SASEGT. V was shortened by 2 bases and J by 3 bases, with 23 bases between the two germline ends. The CDR3 consists of 19 residues. The sequence was collected from an adult with an advanced solid tumor such as melanoma, head and neck, liver or kidney cancer. The chain recombines TRBV6-1 with TRBJ2-4; D uncertain. The sample in question was CD4+ or CD8+ T cells sorted from blood, obtained in a trial of the OX40 agonist ivuxolimab. The CDR3 protein is CASSESKGRIDGYKNIQYF. For the CDR3, the DNA is TGTGCCAGCAGTGAAAGTAAAGGAAGGATTGATGGCTACAAAAACATTCAGTACTTC.